The following is a TCR beta chain sequence with its context. Method: immunoSEQ multiplex PCR; TCRdb's copy keeps in-frame clones and lacks some. The data contain about 240,000 clones, roughly 87% of them singletons. This entry is derived from a study of blood T cell repertoires in COVID-19. The receptor was derived from a woman in her 30s with acute COVID-19. The sequencing sample was made of PBMCs or T cells enriched from blood (not recorded which).

The CDR3 reads CASSRHMNTEAFF. The CDR3 nucleotides read TGTGCCAGCAGCAGGCACATGAACACTGAAGCTTTCTTT. The chain employs TRBV2 and TRBJ1-1; D is undetermined. V shed 6 bases and J shed 0 bases, with 8 bases lying between them. Per the germline V gene, CDR1 is SNHLY and CDR2 is FYNNEI. The CDR3 covers 13 residues. Using reference TRBV2 and TRBJ1-1 for the parts outside the CDR3, the full variable domain is EPEVTQTPSHQVTQMGQEVILRCVPISNHLYFYWYRQILGQKVEFLVSFYNNEISEKSEIFDDQFSVERPDGSNFTLKIRSTKLEDSAMYFCASSRHMNTEAFFGQGTRLTVV.